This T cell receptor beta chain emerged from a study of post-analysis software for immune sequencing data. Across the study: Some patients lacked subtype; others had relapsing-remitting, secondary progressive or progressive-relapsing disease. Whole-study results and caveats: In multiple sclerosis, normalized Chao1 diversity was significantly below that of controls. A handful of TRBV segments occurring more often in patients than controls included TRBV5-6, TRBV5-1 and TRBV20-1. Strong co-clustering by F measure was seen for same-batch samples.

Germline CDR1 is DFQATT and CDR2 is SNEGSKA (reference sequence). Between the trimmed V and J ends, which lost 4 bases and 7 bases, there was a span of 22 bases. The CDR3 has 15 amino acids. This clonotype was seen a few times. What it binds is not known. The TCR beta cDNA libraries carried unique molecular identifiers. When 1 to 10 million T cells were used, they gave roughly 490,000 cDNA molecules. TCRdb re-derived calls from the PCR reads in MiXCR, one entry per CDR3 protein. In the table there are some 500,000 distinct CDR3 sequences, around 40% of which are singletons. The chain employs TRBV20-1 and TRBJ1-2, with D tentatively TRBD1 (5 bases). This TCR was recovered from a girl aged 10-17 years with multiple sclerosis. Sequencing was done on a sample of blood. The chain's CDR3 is CSAIPKVGGARGYTF. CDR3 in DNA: TGCAGTGCTATTCCGAAGGTCGGTGGGGCGCGTGGCTACACCTTC.